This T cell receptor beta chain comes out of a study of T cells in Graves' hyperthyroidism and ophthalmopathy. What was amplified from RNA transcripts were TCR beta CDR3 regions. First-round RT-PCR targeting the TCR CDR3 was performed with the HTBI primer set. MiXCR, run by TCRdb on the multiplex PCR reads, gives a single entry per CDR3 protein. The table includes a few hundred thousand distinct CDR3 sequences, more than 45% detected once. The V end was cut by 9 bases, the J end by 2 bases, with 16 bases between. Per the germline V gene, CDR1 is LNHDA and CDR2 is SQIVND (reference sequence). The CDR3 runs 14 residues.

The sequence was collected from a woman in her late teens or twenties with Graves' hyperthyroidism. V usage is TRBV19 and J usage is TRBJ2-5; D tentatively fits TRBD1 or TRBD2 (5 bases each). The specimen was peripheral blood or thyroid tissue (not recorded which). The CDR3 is CASTRDGVQETQYF. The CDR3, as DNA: TGTGCCAGCACCCGGGACGGGGTGCAAGAGACCCAGTACTTC.